This TCR beta chain was captured by sequencing in a study of cytomegalovirus exposure and HLA in healthy donors. With respect to this clone: Its target is unknown.

Study-level points and caveats: The majority of TCR sequences were rare, yet some public TCRs appeared in many donors. 164 TCR beta chains were listed as cytomegalovirus-associated. The classifier, whose performance was assessed in both the original and validation cohorts, reportedly diagnosed cytomegalovirus status with high specificity and sensitivity.

The table came from immunoSEQ multiplex PCR; TCRdb's copy has only in-frame clones and leaves some out. This table has about 240,000 clones, approximately 83% appearing once. This receptor was obtained from a woman in her twenties or thirties in good health and CMV-seropositive. Sequencing was performed on PBMCs.

The CDR3 DNA is TGTGCCAGCAGTTTCGGAGGAGCTAACTATGGCTACACCTTC. Translating gives CASSFGGANYGYTF. The V and J genes are TRBV27 and TRBJ1-2; D is unclear. The CDR3 has 14 amino acids. Germline CDR1 MNHEY, CDR2 SMNVEV (reference sequence). V was clipped by 3 bases and J by 0 bases, with 8 bases between them.